Many counts were recorded for the clone carrying this T cell receptor (beta chain). What it recognizes is unknown. V gave up 6 bases and J gave up 0 bases; unmatched junction bases: 11. Germline assignment: CDR1 SGHAT and CDR2 FQNNGV. The CDR3 extends over 16 amino acids. This sample was taken from a study of early T cells in non-severe SARS-CoV-2 infection. Turning to the study itself: The input, bulk RNA from unsorted whole blood, was sequenced, and chains were unpaired.

Attached unique molecular identifiers marked individual cDNA molecules. TCRdb redid the calling of the 5' RACE reads with MiXCR, one entry per CDR3 protein. There are tens of thousands of distinct CDR3 sequences in the sample; 6.2% occur only once, and 3% to 4.5% lies in the top ten. Study observations and caveats: VDJdb-based matching was biased toward anti-spike CD8 responses and missed private and CD4 specificities.

Source material: whole blood. The V call is TRBV11-2, the J call TRBJ2-7, with 7 bases lining up with TRBD2. The TCR comes from an adult who was a healthcare worker with PCR-confirmed SARS-CoV-2 infection or an uninfected control (not recorded which). The CDR3 reads CASRDPSGASSYEQYF. In nucleotides, the CDR3 is TGTGCCAGCAGGGACCCCAGCGGGGCGAGCTCCTACGAGCAGTACTTC.